This T cell receptor (beta chain) emerged from a study of OX40 agonist ivuxolimab in advanced cancers. The study's findings and limits: It was not determined which antigens were specifically recognized by the peripheral T cells that had undergone clonal expansion.

Method: immunoSEQ multiplex PCR; TCRdb's copy keeps in-frame clones and lacks some. This sample has approximately 65,000 clones, with approximately 92% found just once. A remark on this clone: Its target is unknown.

This CDR3 comprises 14 residues. CDR1 is LNHNV and CDR2 is YYDKDF in the germline V gene (reference sequence). The germline V and J ends were trimmed by 2 bases and 2 bases, with 9 bases remaining between them. The chain carries TRBV15 and TRBJ1-2; TRBD1 might be the D (6 bases). The TCR originated in an adult with an advanced solid tumor such as melanoma, head and neck, liver or kidney cancer. The material was CD4+ or CD8+ T cells sorted from blood, obtained in a trial of the OX40 agonist ivuxolimab. CDR3 protein: CATSRQGINYGYTF. In DNA form, the CDR3 reads TGTGCCACCAGCAGACAGGGGATCAACTATGGCTACACCTTC.